Sequencing of this TCR beta chain was carried out in a study of Graves' ophthalmopathy and Graves' hyperthyroidism. About the study: Before any treatment was given, at initial diagnosis, peripheral blood was collected.

TCR beta CDR3 amplification used RNA transcripts. A first-round RT-PCR used HTBI primers, followed by a second-round multiplex PCR. From the multiplex PCR reads, TCRdb called clonotypes with MiXCR, one entry per CDR3 protein. The sample has a few hundred thousand distinct CDR3 sequences, 17% seen once; the top ten hold roughly an eighth. Study findings and constraints: The model predicted ophthalmopathy progression with 70.59% sensitivity and under 75% specificity. Blood samples also showed most expanded thyroid clonotypes exceeding 0.001 frequency.

This CDR3 spans 15 amino acids. Per germline, CDR1 LNHDA and CDR2 SQIVND (reference sequence). With 0 bases removed from V and 7 bases from J, the gap between germline ends came to 15 bases. This clonotype was recorded many times. Its target is not known. The chain uses TRBV19 and TRBJ2-5; weak D call: TRBD1 (6 bases). This receptor was taken from an adult man with Graves' ophthalmopathy. The sequenced sample was peripheral blood. This CDR3 reads CASSIEGRGSVTQYF. The CDR3 region has the DNA TGTGCCAGTAGTATAGAGGGCAGGGGATCCGTGACCCAGTACTTC.